This T cell receptor beta chain was observed in a study of blood T cell repertoires in COVID-19. Assay: immunoSEQ multiplex PCR; the TCRdb copy retains only in-frame clones and omits some. The sample comprises 130,000 or so clones, roughly 86% of which are singletons, and around 8.4% rests with the top ten. Germline-derived CDR1 and CDR2 are SGHTA and FQGTGA. Trimming stripped 4 bases from V and 4 bases from J, with 11 bases between. This CDR3 spans 14 amino acids. The chain carries TRBV7-3 and TRBJ2-1; D is perhaps TRBD2 (6 bases). This clonotype was obtained from a woman in her sixties with acute or convalescent COVID-19. The specimen sequenced was peripheral blood. CDR3 nucleotides: TGTGCCAGCAGCTCGGGACTGGGATACAATGAGCAGTTCTTC. Translating it yields CASSSGLGYNEQFF.